These T cell receptor beta chains were read from a single sample in a study of T cells in Graves' hyperthyroidism and ophthalmopathy. MiXCR, run by TCRdb on the multiplex PCR reads, gives a single entry per CDR3 protein. Seen here are more than 600,000 distinct CDR3 sequences, less than 20% observed once, and the top ten hold around 8%. The sequenced sample was blood. The receptors here all came from a young man with Graves' hyperthyroidism. The CDR3 runs from the conserved cysteine through the conserved F or W. Each record gives: J gene, D gene, V gene, clone size, CDR3 protein, CDR3 DNA. D genes are given only for firm matches. Rows may omit the clone size; those that give it use once, few, many or a size class.

TRBJ2-7 . TRBV3-1 once CAISDNPYYEQYF TGTGCCATCAGTGATAACCCATACTACGAGCAGTACTTC
TRBJ1-1 . TRBV10-3 . CAITGHLGTEAFF TGTGCCATCACAGGGCATCTAGGCACTGAAGCTTTCTTT
TRBJ2-7 . TRBV30 few CAWSWKVDGSREQYF TGTGCCTGGAGTTGGAAGGTAGACGGGTCTCGCGAGCAGTACTTC
TRBJ1-1 TRBD1 TRBV18 few CASSLRRGRFTPNTEAFF TGTGCCAGCTCACTGAGAAGGGGGCGCTTTACTCCGAACACTGAAGCTTTCTTT
TRBJ1-4 . TRBV12-3/TRBV12-4 many CASSFQSNEKLFF TGTGCCAGCAGTTTTCAGTCTAATGAAAAACTGTTTTTT
TRBJ2-3 . TRBV11-2 once CASSLAASVDTQYF TGTGCCAGCAGCTTAGCGGCTAGTGTGGATACGCAGTATTTT
TRBJ2-7 . TRBV30 many CASLRDGAYEQYF TGTGCCTCCCTCCGGGACGGGGCCTACGAGCAGTACTTC
TRBJ2-2 . TRBV5-1 few CASRDLSNTGELFF TGCGCCAGCAGGGACCTCTCGAACACCGGGGAGCTGTTTTTT
TRBJ2-2 . TRBV5-6 many CASSLKRQNTGELFF TGTGCCAGCAGCTTAAAGCGGCAGAACACCGGGGAGCTGTTTTTT
TRBJ2-1 . TRBV20-1 many CSAGHWNEQFF TGCAGTGCTGGACATTGGAATGAGCAGTTCTTC
TRBJ2-1 TRBD2 TRBV28 many CASSLGTSGRNEQFF TGTGCCAGCAGCTTAGGGACTAGCGGGAGAAATGAGCAGTTCTTC
TRBJ2-1 . TRBV12-5 few CASGLGYSENEQFF TGTGCTAGTGGTTTGGGCTATTCAGAAAATGAGCAGTTCTTC
TRBJ2-3 TRBD1 TRBV5-1 few CASQTGTGGPDTQYF TGCGCCAGCCAGACCGGGACAGGGGGCCCAGATACGCAGTATTTT
TRBJ2-2 . TRBV27 many CASKVGIQDGELFF TGTGCCAGCAAGGTGGGAATACAGGACGGGGAGCTGTTTTTT
TRBJ2-3 TRBD1 TRBV4-1 . CASSQSTGLNTQYF TGCGCCAGCAGCCAATCGACAGGGTTGAATACGCAGTATTTT
TRBJ2-7 . TRBV11-2 many CASSTPLSGGQYF TGTGCCAGCAGCACTCCACTCTCAGGCGGGCAGTACTTC
TRBJ2-7 . TRBV20-1 many CSARAGLGYEQYF TGCAGTGCTAGGGCGGGACTCGGCTACGAGCAGTACTTC
TRBJ2-7 TRBD2 TRBV28 few CASSLLLAASSYEQHF TGTGCCAGCAGTTTATTACTAGCGGCCAGCTCCTACGAGCAGCACTTC
TRBJ2-7 . TRBV20-1 few CSARTGFDEQYF TGCAGTGCGCGTACAGGGTTTGACGAGCAGTACTTC
TRBJ1-5 TRBD1 TRBV19 once CASSIGGAGGYQPQHF TGTGCCAGTAGTATTGGGGGGGCAGGGGGCTATCAGCCCCAGCATTTT
TRBJ1-2 TRBD1 TRBV3-1 many CASSQDKGTGNYGYTF TGTGCCAGCAGCCAAGATAAAGGGACAGGAAACTATGGCTACACCTTC
TRBJ1-1 . TRBV5-1 many CASDQLDSRTAEAFF TGCGCCAGTGATCAGCTGGACAGTAGAACAGCCGAAGCTTTCTTT
TRBJ2-5 TRBD1 TRBV7-9 many CASSSPDREETQYF TGTGCCAGCAGCTCGCCGGACAGGGAAGAGACCCAGTACTTC
TRBJ2-7 TRBD2 TRBV28 . CASSRGGLAGEQYF TGTGCCAGCAGTAGGGGGGGACTAGCGGGCGAGCAGTACTTC
TRBJ1-5 . TRBV25-1 . CASSETRAGQPQHF TGTGCCAGCAGTGAAACGCGGGCTGGTCAGCCCCAGCATTTT
TRBJ2-1 . TRBV6-5 . CASSYTESSYNEQFF TGTGCCAGCAGTTACACGGAGAGCTCCTACAATGAGCAGTTCTTC
TRBJ2-7 TRBD2 TRBV7-9 few CASSSVRGEGASSIEQYF TGTGCCAGCAGCTCGGTCCGGGGGGAAGGGGCTAGCTCTATCGAGCAGTACTTC
TRBJ1-2 . TRBV11-2 . CASSFPFQDYGYTF TGTGCCAGCAGCTTCCCTTTCCAGGACTATGGCTACACCTTC
TRBJ2-1 TRBD2 TRBV27 many CASSLTSGRHNEQFF TGTGCCAGCAGTTTGACTAGCGGGAGACACAATGAGCAGTTCTTC
TRBJ2-3 TRBD2 TRBV2 few CASGTSGWRGDTQYF TGTGCCAGCGGGACTAGCGGGTGGCGTGGTGATACGCAGTATTTT
TRBJ2-3 . TRBV7-9 many CASSPDYTQYF TGTGCCAGCAGTCCAGACTATACGCAGTATTTT
TRBJ2-1 . TRBV11-2 many CASSPYWAGSYNEQFF TGTGCCAGCAGCCCCTACTGGGCGGGGTCCTACAATGAGCAGTTCTTC
TRBJ1-2 TRBD1 TRBV12-3/TRBV12-4 many CASSRTGLDGYTF TGTGCCAGCAGCCGGACAGGGTTGGATGGCTACACCTTC
TRBJ1-1 . TRBV29-1 many CSAEVAPDTEAFF TGCAGCGCGGAAGTGGCCCCCGACACTGAAGCTTTCTTT
TRBJ2-3 TRBD2 TRBV5-1 . CASSLAGLAESTQYF TGCGCCAGCAGCTTGGCGGGACTAGCGGAGAGCACGCAGTATTTT
TRBJ2-1 . TRBV7-2 many CASRDPRWLNEQFF TGTGCCAGCAGGGACCCTAGGTGGTTAAATGAGCAGTTCTTC
TRBJ1-3 . TRBV6-4 . CASSDSTADSGNTIYF TGTGCCAGCAGTGACTCGACGGCAGACTCTGGAAACACCATATATTTT
TRBJ1-6 . TRBV20-1 . CSARDHRSAGSLHF TGCAGTGCTAGAGATCATAGGTCCGCGGGGAGCCTCCACTTT
TRBJ2-2 TRBD2 TRBV2 few CASIRGASGGELFF TGTGCCAGCATCCGAGGAGCTAGCGGCGGGGAGCTGTTTTTT
TRBJ2-7 . TRBV4-1 . CASSQSLQGSEQYF TGCGCCAGCAGCCAAAGTCTACAGGGTAGCGAGCAGTACTTC
TRBJ1-5 . TRBV12-3/TRBV12-4 . CASSFYGNQPQHF TGTGCCAGCAGTTTTTACGGCAATCAGCCCCAGCATTTT
TRBJ2-1 TRBD2 TRBV27 . CASSFATSGSSEQFF TGTGCCAGCAGTTTTGCGACTAGCGGGTCAAGTGAGCAGTTCTTC
TRBJ2-1 TRBD2 TRBV6-2/TRBV6-3 many CASSYPLRTSGSPYNEQFF TGTGCCAGCAGTTACCCTCTCAGGACTAGCGGGAGTCCCTACAATGAGCAGTTCTTC
TRBJ2-1 TRBD2 TRBV9 few CASGLAGGPYNEQFF TGTGCCAGCGGATTAGCGGGAGGCCCATACAATGAGCAGTTCTTC
TRBJ2-5 . TRBV9 many CASSVAPRGLGQETQYF TGTGCCAGCAGCGTAGCACCCCGTGGGCTAGGGCAAGAGACCCAGTACTTC